This entry lists 13 T cell receptor beta chains sequenced from one sample in a study of cytomegalovirus exposure and HLA in healthy donors. The data were produced by immunoSEQ multiplex PCR, yet TCRdb's version contains in-frame clones alone and is incomplete. The profile covers around 350,000 clones, with about nine tenths appearing a single time and approximately 0.8% taken by the ten largest. The sample was PBMCs. The source is a woman younger than 35 in good health and CMV-seronegative.

The CDR3 sequence is CASSQRTSGRSYEQYF. CDR3 in DNA: TGTGCCAGCAGCCAAAGGACTAGCGGGAGGTCCTACGAGCAGTACTTC. The chain combines TRBV4-2 with TRBJ2-7; 14 positions match TRBD2. This CDR3 is built from 16 residues. Germline CDR1 LGHNA, CDR2 YNFKEQ. The V and J ends lost 2 bases and 1 base, in that order; junction bases with no gene match: 1.

V gene TRBV10-2 combines with J gene TRBJ2-1; 14 bases agree with TRBD2. Looked up from germline, CDR1 is WSHSY and CDR2 is SAAADI. The CDR3 is 14 residues long. V was pared by 2 bases and J by 15 bases, with 6 bases of the junction left unmatched. The CDR3 bases are TGCGCCAGCAGTGAGCGACTAGCGGGGGGGAGGGGGTTCTTC. Translation gives CASSERLAGGRGFF.

The V call is TRBV28, the J call TRBJ2-3; no reliable D call. The CDR3 is made up of 12 amino acids. Per germline, CDR1 MDHEN and CDR2 SYDVKM. Trimming took 6 bases from V and 5 from J, leaving 9 bases between them. Here the CDR3 DNA reads TGTGCCAGCAGGGTTACTGGAGATACGCAGTATTTT. Protein product: CASRVTGDTQYF. Filled out from reference TRBV28 and TRBJ2-3, the complete variable domain reads DVKVTQSSRYLVKRTGEKVFLECVQDMDHENMFWYRQDPGLGLRLIYFSYDVKMKEKGDIPEGYSVSREKKERFSLILESASTNQTSMYLCASRVTGDTQYFGPGTRLTVL.

This clone was detected once. The rearrangement links TRBV13 to TRBJ2-1; TRBD2 matches 9 bases. V trimming: 2 bases; J trimming: 9 bases; junction bases outside the gene matches: 8. Per germline, CDR1 PRHDT and CDR2 FYEKMQ (reference sequence). This CDR3 has 15 residues. Here the CDR3 reads CASSLKAGGGSEQFF. The CDR3 coding sequence is TGTGCCAGCAGCTTAAAAGCGGGAGGTGGGAGTGAGCAGTTCTTC. Full variable domain (outside the CDR3, taken from reference TRBV13 and TRBJ2-1): AAGVIQSPRHLIKEKRETATLKCYPIPRHDTVYWYQQGPGQDPQFLISFYEKMQSDKGSIPDRFSAQQFSDYHSELNMSSLELGDSALYFCASSLKAGGGSEQFFGPGTRLTVL.

This clone was observed a handful of times. The same CDR3 arises from other DNA sequences in this sample as well. CDR3 in amino acids: CAWSTGRNTEAFF. CDR3 DNA sequence: TGTGCCTGGAGTACAGGTAGGAACACTGAAGCTTTCTTT. The chain carries TRBV30 and TRBJ1-1; D may be TRBD1 (5 bases). The CDR3 loop spans 13 amino acids. The germline V gene encodes CDR1 GTSNPN and CDR2 SVGIG (reference sequence). V was cut by 2 bases and J by 1 base, with 8 bases left in between.

The rearrangement links TRBV11-2 to TRBJ2-2; 10 bases fit TRBD1. CDR1 and CDR2 (germline): SGHAT, FQNNGV. The junction had 4 bases not matched to a gene; V was cut back by 7 bases and J by 2 bases. This CDR3 is 15 amino acids long. The CDR3 nucleotides read TGTGCCAGCACTAGACAGGGGGCTAACACCGGGGAGCTGTTTTTT. Encoded protein: CASTRQGANTGELFF.

The J gene is TRBJ1-3, the V gene TRBV28; 9 nucleotides line up with TRBD1. V lost 8 bases to trimming and J lost 0 bases; unmatched junction nucleotides: 2. The CDR3 has 14 residues. CDR1 is MDHEN, CDR2 SYDVKM, per germline. The CDR3 DNA sequence: TGTGCCAGCCAGACAGGGGGCTCTGGAAACACCATATATTTT. It encodes CASQTGGSGNTIYF.

V is TRBV29-1 and J is TRBJ2-3, with a possible D match to TRBD1 (5 bases). This CDR3 spans 13 amino acids. Germline V gene sequence: CDR1 SQVTM, CDR2 ANQGSEA. With 3 bases removed from V and 4 bases from J, the gap between germline ends came to 11 bases. CDR3 region: CSVDLGPADTQYF. CDR3 DNA: TGCAGCGTTGACTTGGGGCCGGCAGATACGCAGTATTTT.

The rearrangement joins TRBV7-9 to TRBJ2-1; 7 positions agree with TRBD1. V lost 6 bases and J lost 6; bases outside the gene matches: 5. Germline assignment: CDR1 SEHNR and CDR2 FQNEAQ (reference sequence). The CDR3 is 13 amino acids. Here the CDR3 reads CASRLGQLNEQFF. The CDR3 nucleotides read TGTGCCAGCAGGTTGGGACAGCTCAATGAGCAGTTCTTC.

V is TRBV11-2 and J is TRBJ1-6, with 9 bases lining up with TRBD1. The germline V gene encodes CDR1 SGHAT and CDR2 FQNNGV. The V segment lost 3 bases and the J segment 16 bases; nucleotides outside the gene matches: 22. The CDR3 has 18 amino acids. In DNA form, the CDR3 reads TGTGCCAGCAGCTTCCGTGTCCCGGGACAGGGAACGAGGGGGGGACTCCACTTT. Protein: CASSFRVPGQGTRGGLHF.

The DNA for the CDR3 is TGTGCCAGCGGAAAGGAGAGGACTGAAGCTTTCTTT. Translating gives CASGKERTEAFF. J is TRBJ1-1 and V is TRBV6-5; D is unclear. This CDR3 is built from 12 residues. V lost 8 bases and J 5 bases, leaving 12 bases between the germline ends. CDR1 and CDR2 from the germline V gene are MNHEY and SVGAGI.

The chain employs TRBV5-6 and TRBJ2-2; perhaps TRBD2 as D (6 bases). Per the germline V gene, CDR1 is SGHDT and CDR2 is YYEEEE. This CDR3 contains 15 residues. Trimming cost V 2 bases and J 6 bases, with 14 bases left between them. CDR3 amino acids: CASSFPQEGPGELFF. The CDR3 nucleotides read TGTGCCAGCAGCTTTCCCCAGGAGGGCCCCGGGGAGCTGTTTTTT.

The rearrangement uses TRBV30 and TRBJ2-1; TRBD1 might be the D (5 bases). V gave up 4 bases and J gave up 3 bases, with 19 bases separating them. This CDR3 is 16 amino acids long. The germline gives CDR1 GTSNPN, CDR2 SVGIG (reference sequence). CDR3 DNA: TGTGCCTGGACTGGGGCGCTGGATAGCCTCTACAATGAGCAGTTCTTC. This translates into CAWTGALDSLYNEQFF. Full variable domain (missing parts from reference TRBV30 and TRBJ2-1): SQTIHQWPATLVQPVGSPLSLECTVEGTSNPNLYWYRQAAGRGLQLLFYSVGIGQISSEVPQNLSASRPQDRQFILSSKKLLLSDSGFYLCAWTGALDSLYNEQFFGPGTRLTVL.